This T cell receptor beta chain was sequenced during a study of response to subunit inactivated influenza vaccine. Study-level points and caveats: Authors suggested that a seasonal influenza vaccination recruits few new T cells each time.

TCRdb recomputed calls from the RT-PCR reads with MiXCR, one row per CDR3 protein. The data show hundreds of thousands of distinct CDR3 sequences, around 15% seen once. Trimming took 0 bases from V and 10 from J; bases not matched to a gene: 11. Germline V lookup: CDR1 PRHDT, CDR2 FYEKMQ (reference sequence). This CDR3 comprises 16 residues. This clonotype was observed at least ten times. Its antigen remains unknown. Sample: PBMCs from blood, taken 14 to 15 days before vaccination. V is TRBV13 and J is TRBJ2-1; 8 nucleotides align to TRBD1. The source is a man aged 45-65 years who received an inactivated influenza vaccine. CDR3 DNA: TGTGCCAGCAGCTTAGGCCCCGGGACAGGATTTAAAGAGCAGTTCTTC. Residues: CASSLGPGTGFKEQFF.